The T cell receptor beta chain described here comes from a study of Graves' ophthalmopathy and Graves' hyperthyroidism. Study-wide points: In predicting ophthalmopathy progression, the model reached 65% to 71% sensitivity and around 72% specificity.

Amplification from RNA transcripts yielded the TCR beta CDR3 regions. First-round RT-PCR with HTBI primers preceded a second-round multiplex PCR. MiXCR, applied by TCRdb to the multiplex PCR reads, yields one record per CDR3 protein. The sample includes 580,000 or so distinct CDR3 sequences, less than 45% seen only once; the top ten take approximately 4.1%. Exclusion applied to patients with other autoimmune diseases, uncontrolled infections, pregnancy or lactation. In its sample, this clonotype was seen many times. Its target is unknown. The source material was peripheral blood or thyroid tissue (not recorded which). This TCR was sampled from an adult man with Graves' hyperthyroidism.

The CDR3 DNA reads TGTGCCAGTATCGCGGTTGCACAGCAAAACACCGGGGAGCTGTTTTTT. This codes for CASIAVAQQNTGELFF. The genes are TRBV19 and TRBJ2-2; D unclear. Trimming shortened V by 7 bases and J by 2 bases, and 17 bases separated the two germline ends. This CDR3 comprises 16 residues. CDR1 and CDR2 from the germline V gene are LNHDA and SQIVND (reference sequence).